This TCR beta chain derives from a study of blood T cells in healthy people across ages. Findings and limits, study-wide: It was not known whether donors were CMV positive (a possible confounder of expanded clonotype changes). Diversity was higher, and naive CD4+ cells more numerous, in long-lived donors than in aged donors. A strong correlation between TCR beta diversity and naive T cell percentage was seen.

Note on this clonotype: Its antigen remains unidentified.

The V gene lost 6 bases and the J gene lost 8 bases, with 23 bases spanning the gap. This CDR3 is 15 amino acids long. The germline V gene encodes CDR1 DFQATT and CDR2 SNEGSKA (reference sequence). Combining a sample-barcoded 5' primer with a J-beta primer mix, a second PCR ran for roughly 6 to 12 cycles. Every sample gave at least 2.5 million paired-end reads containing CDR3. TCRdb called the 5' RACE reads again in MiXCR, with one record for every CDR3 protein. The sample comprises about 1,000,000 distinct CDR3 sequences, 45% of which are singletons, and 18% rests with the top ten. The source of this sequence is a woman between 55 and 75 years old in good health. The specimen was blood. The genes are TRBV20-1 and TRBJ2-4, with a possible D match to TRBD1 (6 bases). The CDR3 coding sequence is TGCAGTGCAGAACGACAGGTGGAAACTGGGGACATTCAGTACTTC. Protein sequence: CSAERQVETGDIQYF.